Below are 20 T cell receptor beta chains sequenced from a single sample in a study of blood T cell repertoires in COVID-19. The assay was immunoSEQ multiplex PCR, and TCRdb's table has in-frame clones only and misses some. Of under 50,000 clones detected, roughly 90% appear once; the ten largest clones hold about 20%. The sequenced sample consisted of peripheral blood. Receptors originate from a man between 65 and 79 years old with active COVID-19.

J is TRBJ2-1 and V is TRBV7-9; TRBD2 aligns across 11 bases. V dropped 5 bases and J dropped 0; count of bases not matched to a gene: 18. The CDR3 length is 21 residues. Germline CDR1 reads SEHNR; CDR2 reads FQNEAQ (reference sequence). CDR3: CASSNPPGLAVNPSSYNEQFF. The CDR3 coding sequence is TGTGCCAGCAGCAACCCACCGGGACTAGCGGTGAACCCGAGCTCCTACAATGAGCAGTTCTTC.

The genes are TRBV6-2 or TRBV6-3 and TRBJ1-5, with D possibly being TRBD1 (5 bases). This CDR3 is 15 amino acids long. Trimming took 4 bases from V and 1 from J, leaving 11 bases between them. Germline lookup yields CDR1 MNHEY and CDR2 SVGEGT. The CDR3 sequence is CASSSRGMSNQPQHF. The DNA of the CDR3 is TGTGCCAGCAGTTCACGGGGGATGAGCAATCAGCCCCAGCATTTT.

V usage is TRBV28 and J usage is TRBJ1-6; TRBD1 agrees at 9 bases. V was pared by 6 bases and J by 9 bases, with 3 bases of the junction left unmatched. CDR1 and CDR2 (germline): MDHEN, SYDVKM. The CDR3 length is 13 residues. CDR3 region: CASSGQGSSPLHF. Here the CDR3 DNA reads TGTGCCAGCAGCGGACAGGGGAGTTCACCCCTCCACTTT.

The chain has TRBV28 and TRBJ1-6; possible D gene TRBD1, 5 bases. The CDR3 sequence is 15 residues long. Per germline, CDR1 MDHEN and CDR2 SYDVKM. V was pared by 5 bases and J by 4 bases, with 12 bases between. The CDR3 here is CASSPRRGYNSPLHF. DNA for the CDR3: TGTGCCAGCAGTCCGCGGAGGGGTTATAATTCACCCCTCCACTTT.

V gene TRBV3-1 (or the pseudogene TRBV3-2) combines with J gene TRBJ1-2, with TRBD1 as a possible D gene (5 bases). The CDR3 has 14 amino acids. Trimming pared 5 bases from V and 4 bases from J, leaving 14 bases between. Germline loops: CDR1 LGHDT, CDR2 YNNKEL (reference sequence). The chain's CDR3 is CASSGEGRGYGYTF. Here the CDR3 DNA reads TGTGCCAGCAGCGGGGAGGGGCGGGGCTATGGCTACACCTTC.

This clone was counted once. The chain uses TRBV18 and TRBJ1-1; D may be TRBD1 (6 bases). The CDR3 is 16 residues long. V dropped 1 base and J dropped 1 base, with 13 bases sitting between them. The germline gives CDR1 KGHSH, CDR2 LQKENI. The CDR3 bases are TGTGCCAGCTCACCACTCTTAAAGGGACAGAACACTGAAGCTTTCTTT. Translation gives CASSPLLKGQNTEAFF. The full variable domain, with the rest looked up from reference TRBV18 and TRBJ1-1, is NAGVMQNPRHLVRRRGQEARLRCSPMKGHSHVYWYRQLPEEGLKFMVYLQKENIIDESGMPKERFSAEFPKEGPSILRIQQVVRGDSAAYFCASSPLLKGQNTEAFFGQGTRLTVV.

The CDR3 DNA reads TGTGCCAGCTCACCACGTTATAACAGCCCCGATTCACCCCTCCACTTT. It encodes CASSPRYNSPDSPLHF. The chain carries TRBV18 and TRBJ1-6; unclear D gene. V was cut by 1 base and J by 8 bases, with 15 bases left in between. Germline V gene lookup returns CDR1 KGHSH and CDR2 LQKENI. This CDR3 has 16 amino acids.

The rearrangement links TRBV9 to TRBJ2-7; 8 bases map to TRBD2. Germline trimming cut 3 bases from V and 3 bases from J; bases unmatched to any gene: 14. This CDR3 has 17 amino acids. CDR1 is SGDLS and CDR2 is YYNGEE in the germline V gene. The CDR3 is CASSATGGRASDYEQYF. DNA of the CDR3: TGTGCCAGCAGCGCCACGGGGGGGAGGGCCTCCGACTACGAGCAGTACTTC.

This clone was seen just once. In nucleotides, the CDR3 is TGCGCCAGCAGCTTGGGCGGGGATCGTCAGCCCCAGCATTTT. As protein: CASSLGGDRQPQHF. V and J are TRBV5-1 and TRBJ1-5; no reliable D call. The CDR3 contains 14 residues. With 0 bases removed from V and 6 bases from J, the gap between germline ends came to 10 bases. Germline V lookup: CDR1 SGHRS, CDR2 YFSETQ.

This chain connects TRBV4-3 to TRBJ2-7, with no clear D. The germline V gene has CDR1 LGHNA and CDR2 YSLEER. CDR3 length: 14 amino acids. V lost 0 bases, J lost 6 bases, and 12 bases lay in between. The CDR3 spells CASSQDWAVGEQYF. The CDR3 nucleotides read TGCGCCAGCAGCCAAGATTGGGCAGTCGGCGAGCAGTACTTC.

The V call is TRBV2, the J call TRBJ2-7; the match to TRBD2 covers 13 bases. The germline CDR1 and CDR2 sequences are SNHLY and FYNNEI. V lost 6 bases and J lost 2; bases outside the gene matches: 4. The CDR3 loop spans 15 amino acids. DNA for the CDR3: TGTGCCAGCAGGCTAGGACTAGCGGGGGCCTACGAGCAGTACTTC. This gives the protein CASRLGLAGAYEQYF.

This chain links TRBV18 with TRBJ2-2, with TRBD1 matching 9 bases. The CDR3 length is 16 residues. The germline CDR1 and CDR2 sequences are KGHSH and LQKENI. V dropped 6 bases and J dropped 4; count of bases not matched to a gene: 9. In nucleotides, the CDR3 is TGTGCCAGCTCCGCCGCCCGGGACAGGGTCACCGGGGAGCTGTTTTTT. The encoded protein is CASSAARDRVTGELFF. Using reference TRBV18 and TRBJ2-2 for the parts outside the CDR3, the full variable domain is NAGVMQNPRHLVRRRGQEARLRCSPMKGHSHVYWYRQLPEEGLKFMVYLQKENIIDESGMPKERFSAEFPKEGPSILRIQQVVRGDSAAYFCASSAARDRVTGELFFGEGSRLTVL.

The chain couples TRBV19 to TRBJ2-7, with 11 positions matching TRBD2. The CDR3 spans 15 residues. Germline values: CDR1 LNHDA, CDR2 SQIVND (reference sequence). V was pared by 3 bases and J by 0 bases, with 1 base of the junction left unmatched. This CDR3 is CASSITSGSSYEQYF. CDR3 in DNA: TGTGCCAGTAGTATCACTAGCGGGAGCTCCTACGAGCAGTACTTC.

The chain is built from TRBV7-2 and TRBJ1-1; D gene ambiguous. CDR3 length: 14 amino acids. Deletions cut 1 base from V and 5 bases from J, with 11 bases between. Germline loops: CDR1 SGHTA, CDR2 FQGNSA. CDR3 DNA: TGTGCCAGCAGCTTAGGGGTACGGGGAACTGAAGCTTTCTTT. Its protein is CASSLGVRGTEAFF.

This rearrangement joins TRBV2 to TRBJ1-5; D is ambiguous. Germline CDR1 and CDR2: SNHLY and FYNNEI. The V end was cut by 2 bases, the J end by 2 bases, with 10 bases between. The CDR3 loop spans 15 amino acids. The CDR3, as DNA: TGTGCCAGCAGTGAAAGGAGGGTGGGCAATCAGCCCCAGCATTTT. Translated, it gives CASSERRVGNQPQHF.

The CDR3 nucleotides read TGTGCCAGCAGCTTGGGGGGCTACTCTGGAAACACCATATATTTT. This codes for CASSLGGYSGNTIYF. The rearrangement joins TRBV5-6 to TRBJ1-3; perhaps TRBD1 as D (5 bases). V lost 0 bases, J lost 0 bases, and 7 bases lay in between. Germline V gives CDR1 SGHDT, CDR2 YYEEEE. The CDR3 is made up of 15 amino acids. Filled out from reference TRBV5-6 and TRBJ1-3, the complete variable domain reads DAGVTQSPTHLIKTRGQQVTLRCSPKSGHDTVSWYQQALGQGPQFIFQYYEEEERQRGNFPDRFSGHQFPNYSSELNVNALLLGDSALYLCASSLGGYSGNTIYFGEGSWLTVV.

V and J are TRBV6-5 and TRBJ1-1; D is unresolved. The CDR3 extends over 15 amino acids. The germline V and J ends were trimmed by 7 bases and 0 bases, with 15 bases remaining between them. Germline CDR1 is MNHEY and CDR2 is SVGAGI. The CDR3 nucleotides read TGTGCCAGCATAACAGCCCTCTCTATGAACACTGAAGCTTTCTTT. Its protein is CASITALSMNTEAFF.

CDR3 protein: CASSQGTVEKLFF. As DNA, the CDR3 is TGCGCCAGCAGCCAAGGGACAGTAGAAAAACTGTTTTTT. This chain uses TRBV4-3 with TRBJ1-4; D may be TRBD1 (6 bases). The CDR3 runs to 13 residues. Looked up from germline, CDR1 is LGHNA and CDR2 is YSLEER. V lost 1 base and J 8 bases, leaving 8 bases between the germline ends.

The chain carries TRBV7-3 and TRBJ2-3, with 7 bases aligning to TRBD2. CDR1 is SGHTA and CDR2 is FQGTGA in the germline V gene. The CDR3 has 16 amino acids. V shed 5 bases, J shed 1 base, and the junction held 9 bases outside the gene matches. In DNA, the CDR3 is TGTGCCAGCAGCCCCACGGGGGGTCCTCGCACAGATACGCAGTATTTT. Translated: CASSPTGGPRTDTQYF.

The CDR3 DNA reads TGTGCCACCAGTGGGGCTCCGGGACAGGGTTCGTACGAGCAGTACTTC. Translated, it gives CATSGAPGQGSYEQYF. The chain joins TRBV24-1 to TRBJ2-7, with TRBD1 identical over 9 bases. The germline V gene has CDR1 KGHDR and CDR2 SFDVKD. V shed 5 bases, J shed 4 bases, and the junction held 11 bases outside the gene matches. The CDR3 has 16 amino acids.